This TCR beta chain originates from a study of T cell responses to AZD1222 COVID-19 vaccine. V dropped 2 bases and J dropped 0 bases, with 16 bases sitting between them. From germline, CDR1 is LNHDA and CDR2 SQIVND (reference sequence). The CDR3 consists of 17 residues. Generated by immunoSEQ multiplex PCR, the TCRdb table keeps only in-frame clones and is missing some. The data hold roughly 92,000 clones, with 85% to 90% observed a single time. Points on this clone: Its specificity is unknown.

Study-wide findings and caveats: Unmutated variant regions reportedly attract nearly half of all spike-specific TCRs. Most donors were white British and more were female, and clonal diversity was possibly underestimated. Samples come after the peak T cell response, not at day 14.

V usage is TRBV19 and J usage is TRBJ1-2, with D possibly TRBD1 on 6 matching bases. Here the sequenced sample was peripheral blood, taken 28 days after the second AZD1222 dose. The TCR comes from an adult who received the AZD1222 COVID-19 vaccine. DNA for the CDR3: TGTGCCAGTAGTATATGGGGGCAGGGGCCAGCTAACTATGGCTACACCTTC. This translates into CASSIWGQGPANYGYTF.